Reported below is one T cell receptor (beta chain). Its antigen is undetermined. CDR1 and CDR2 (germline): DFQATT, SNEGSKA (reference sequence). The V end lost 3 bases, the J end lost 15 bases, and 18 bases lay between the germline ends. The CDR3 consists of 12 residues. This sample is part of a study of T-cell memory formation after mild COVID-19. Turning to the study itself: Clustering of TCRs was largely donor specific. Findings and caveats of the study: Unconfirmed was the SARS-CoV-2 specificity of second-wave clones that peaked on day 37. The CD4+ clones that contracted clustered mainly within CM and EM, and the CD8+ clones concentrated in EMRA. Memory sampled before infection contained some responding clones, suggesting cross-reactive memory joined.

One entry per CDR3 protein, called by TCRdb with MiXCR from the 5' RACE reads. The sample consists of hundreds of thousands of distinct CDR3 sequences, less than 25% of them appearing once. The sequence was obtained from an adult woman who had mild COVID-19 (a few samples of this study predate the infection). Cell type and time point are not known. The V call is TRBV20-1, the J call TRBJ1-5, with D possibly being TRBD1 (5 bases). The material sequenced was PBMCs or a T cell subset sorted from them (not recorded which). In DNA, the CDR3 is TGCAGTGCTAGCGCGGACAAAGGGGAGATGCATTTT. It codes for CSASADKGEMHF.